The 28 T cell receptor beta chains in this list originate from one sample, sequenced in a study of spatial heterogeneity in lung cancer. The time point denotes: sample taken at primary tumor resection. Whole RNA obtained from tumor, nontumor lung or frozen PBMC underwent sequencing without sorting. TCRdb passed the 5' RACE reads through MiXCR, listing each CDR3 protein once. The sample records 11,000 or so distinct CDR3 sequences, 3.5% to 4.5% being singletons. The sequencing here drew on PBMCs, taken at surgery. Receptors originate from a female donor with early-stage non-small cell lung cancer.

About this clonotype: Given a much more abundant clone one base away, this may be a read error. This beta chain lies outside the target of a library built for alpha chains; its clone size means little. The chain couples TRBV12-3 or TRBV12-4 to TRBJ2-5; D might be TRBD1 (6 bases). The CDR3 has 15 amino acids. V was pared by 3 bases and J by 9 bases, with 20 bases between. The CDR3 region is CASSFGQLVSSAQYF. Here the CDR3 DNA reads TGTGCCAGCAGTTTCGGACAGCTTGTCAGCTCGGCCCAGTACTTC.

This clonotype was counted many times. As an off-target read in a library built for alpha chains, this beta chain has a frequency of little significance. This chain connects TRBV5-1 to TRBJ2-3; 7 bases map to TRBD1. The V gene end was trimmed by 4 bases and the J gene end by 3 bases; junction bases not matched to a gene: 5. The CDR3 extends over 14 amino acids. Germline V CDR1 and CDR2: SGHRS, YFSETQ. The chain's CDR3 is CASSTRQGTDTQYF. The CDR3, as DNA: TGCGCCAGCAGCACCCGACAGGGTACAGATACGCAGTATTTT.

With regard to this clonotype: In a library made to pick up alpha chains, this beta chain is a stray read with a size that means little. This rearrangement joins TRBV19 to TRBJ1-2, with a tentative D call TRBD1 (5 bases). CDR3 size: 13 residues. Germline CDR1 reads LNHDA; CDR2 reads SQIVND (reference sequence). The V end was cut by 4 bases, the J end by 5 bases, with 11 bases between. Written as DNA, the CDR3 is TGTGCCAGTAGTACTCAGGGTCCTTATGGCTACACCTTC. It is translated as CASSTQGPYGYTF.

This clonotype was observed at least ten times. For a library built for alpha chains, this beta chain is a stray read; little rests on its size. The rearrangement joins TRBV29-1 to TRBJ2-7; 9 bases align to TRBD1. V trimming: 7 bases; J trimming: 1 base; junction bases outside the gene matches: 5. Looked up from germline, CDR1 is SQVTM and CDR2 is ANQGSEA. The CDR3 contains 13 residues. The CDR3 spells CSAWTGDSYEQYF. CDR3 DNA sequence: TGCAGCGCTTGGACAGGGGATTCCTACGAGCAGTACTTC.

By share, this clonotype counts as medium-sized. Since the library was made to target alpha chains, this beta chain is a stray read and its abundance is not meaningful. This chain connects TRBV11-1 to TRBJ2-1; TRBD2 matches 15 bases. Germline V lookup: CDR1 SGHAT, CDR2 FQDESV (reference sequence). J gave up 10 bases and V 5 bases, and 6 bases lay outside the gene matches. The CDR3 has 15 residues. The CDR3: CASSPGLAGGQEQFF. CDR3 DNA: TGTGCCAGCAGCCCGGGACTAGCGGGAGGTCAGGAGCAGTTCTTC.

In its sample, this clonotype was seen many times. Little can be read into the size of this beta chain, an off-target read in a library designed for alpha chains. V and J are TRBV12-3 or TRBV12-4 and TRBJ1-2, with 10 bases aligning to TRBD1. This CDR3 is built from 14 residues. Trimming at V came to 5 bases and at J to 6 bases, leaving 6 bases not matched to a gene. The CDR3 loop reads CASSPWTGGNGYTF. CDR3 DNA: TGTGCCAGCAGTCCCTGGACAGGGGGGAATGGCTACACCTTC.

This clonotype was recorded at least ten times. The library was prepared for alpha chains; this beta chain is a stray read, so its frequency means little. The V call is TRBV12-3 or TRBV12-4, the J call TRBJ2-3; TRBD2 matches at 10 bases. Trimming cost V 7 bases and J 0 bases; bases outside gene matches: 10. CDR3 length: 17 amino acids. CDR3 in amino acids: CASTPRVSGRSTDTQYF. CDR3 DNA: TGTGCCAGCACCCCCAGGGTTAGCGGGAGGAGCACAGATACGCAGTATTTT.

This clonotype appeared many times. As an off-target read in a library built for alpha chains, this beta chain has a frequency of little significance. The rearrangement uses TRBV18 and TRBJ2-7; TRBD2 might be the D (5 bases). V shed 2 bases and J shed 6 bases, with 11 bases lying between them. CDR3 size: 13 residues. Germline V gene sequence: CDR1 KGHSH, CDR2 LQKENI. CDR3 nucleotide sequence: TGTGCCAGCTCACCAGGAGGAGGAGGCGAGCAGTACTTC. Translation: CASSPGGGGEQYF.

This clonotype occurred many times. Within a library made for alpha chains, this beta chain is off target, and its count is uninformative. This sequence joins TRBV24-1 and TRBJ2-3; weak D call: TRBD2 (6 bases). The CDR3 has 14 amino acids. V was cut by 9 bases and J by 2 bases, with 14 bases left in between. CDR1 and CDR2 from the germline V gene are KGHDR and SFDVKD. This CDR3 is CATEAGSDTDTQYF. The CDR3 DNA reads TGTGCCACCGAGGCGGGGTCGGACACAGATACGCAGTATTTT.

Within the sample, this clonotype is medium-sized. As an off-target read in a library built for alpha chains, this beta chain has a frequency of little significance. The rearrangement joins TRBV6-2 or TRBV6-3 to TRBJ1-5; D not resolved. Trimming left V 7 bases short and J 0 bases short, with 13 bases between. The CDR3 is made up of 15 amino acids. Germline CDR1 reads MNHEY; CDR2 reads SVGEGT. The CDR3 loop is CASKPGVASNQPQHF. The DNA for the CDR3 is TGTGCCAGCAAACCCGGGGTGGCTAGCAATCAGCCCCAGCATTTT.

This clonotype has ten or more counts. This beta chain came through as a stray read in a library set up for alpha chains, and its size says little. The chain carries TRBV24-1 and TRBJ1-5; the D is unclear. Germline assignment: CDR1 KGHDR and CDR2 SFDVKD. Trimming removed 3 bases from V and 3 bases from J, with 17 bases in between. There are 17 residues in the CDR3. CDR3 DNA sequence: TGTGCCACCAGTGATCTACGGATCGTAAAGGACAATCAGCCCCAGCATTTT. Encoded protein: CATSDLRIVKDNQPQHF.

Many counts were recorded for this clonotype. This beta chain slipped into a library made for alpha chains as a stray read, so its size is not meaningful. The CDR3 loop reads CATSRGGTAELFF. The CDR3 DNA sequence: TGTGCCACCAGCAGGGGAGGTACAGCAGAGCTGTTTTTT. This chain uses TRBV15 with TRBJ2-2, with TRBD2 as a possible D gene (6 bases). CDR3 length: 13 amino acids. Germline assignment: CDR1 LNHNV and CDR2 YYDKDF (reference sequence). Trimming left V 3 bases short and J 11 bases short, with 13 bases between. Full variable domain (remainder filled in from reference TRBV15 and TRBJ2-2): DAMVIQNPRYQVTQFGKPVTLSCSQTLNHNVMYWYQQKSSQAPKLLFHYYDKDFNNEADTPDNFQSRRPNTSFCFLDIRSPGLGDTAMYLCATSRGGTAELFFGEGSRLTVL.

This clonotype was counted between two and nine times. Found in a library prepared for alpha chains, this beta chain is an off-target read, and its abundance has little meaning. This chain links TRBV6-5 with TRBJ2-1; the D is unclear. Germline CDR1 MNHEY, CDR2 SVGAGI. This CDR3 region has 13 residues. V gave up 5 bases and J gave up 5 bases, with 10 bases separating them. The CDR3 spells CASSADGHNEQFF. CDR3 bases: TGTGCCAGCAGTGCCGACGGGCACAATGAGCAGTTCTTC.

The table lists this clonotype with many counts. Little can be read into the size of this beta chain, an off-target read in a library designed for alpha chains. V is TRBV6-5 and J is TRBJ2-7; 9 bases are a match to TRBD1. Trimming removed 0 bases from V and 3 bases from J; junction bases left unmatched: 6. CDR3 size: 16 residues. The germline V gene encodes CDR1 MNHEY and CDR2 SVGAGI. In DNA, the CDR3 is TGTGCCAGCAGTTACTCGGGACTGACAGGGGGCTACGAGCAGTACTTC. The encoded protein is CASSYSGLTGGYEQYF.

At least ten counts were recorded for this clonotype. Found in a library prepared for alpha chains, this beta chain is an off-target read, and its abundance has little meaning. The chain recombines TRBV7-9 with TRBJ2-4, with TRBD2 matching over 7 bases. V was clipped by 4 bases and J by 3 bases; unmatched bases: 6. Germline-derived CDR1 and CDR2 are SEHNR and FQNEAQ (reference sequence). The CDR3 is 15 residues long. This CDR3 is CASSSIRDYKNIQYF. The CDR3 DNA follows: TGTGCCAGCAGCTCGATCCGGGACTACAAAAACATTCAGTACTTC.

This clonotype turned up a few times. Little can be read into the size of this beta chain, an off-target read in a library designed for alpha chains. The rearrangement uses TRBV2 and TRBJ1-1, with a weak D call TRBD1 (6 bases). Trimming took off 6 bases at V and 5 bases at J, with 13 bases between the two ends. The CDR3 length is 13 residues. Germline CDR1 SNHLY, CDR2 FYNNEI. The CDR3 sequence is CASSLDRMTEAFF. CDR3 coding DNA: TGTGCCAGCAGCCTTGACAGGATGACTGAAGCTTTCTTT.

By share, this clonotype counts as medium-sized. The size of this beta chain means little, since it is a stray read in a library made for alpha chains. The gene calls are TRBV7-2 and TRBJ2-5, with D perhaps TRBD1 or TRBD2 (5 bases each). This CDR3 has 14 residues. From germline, CDR1 is SGHTA and CDR2 FQGNSA. Trimming left V 5 bases short and J 5 bases short, with 15 bases between. The CDR3: CASSRGPMIETQYF. Written as DNA, the CDR3 is TGTGCCAGCAGCAGGGGACCTATGATCGAGACCCAGTACTTC.

This clonotype was counted ten times or more. A library made for alpha chains picked up this beta chain off target, so its size means little. This chain uses TRBV6-2 or TRBV6-3 with TRBJ2-7, with D maybe TRBD2 (5 bases). V lost 6 bases and J lost 5, with 11 bases in between. Germline V lookup: CDR1 MNHEY, CDR2 SVGEGT. The CDR3 is 12 residues long. This CDR3 is CASSLLGDEQYF. In DNA form, the CDR3 reads TGTGCCAGCAGCCTACTAGGCGACGAGCAGTACTTC.

This clonotype was found many times. Being off target in a library aimed at alpha chains, this beta chain has a size of little meaning. V gene TRBV5-1 combines with J gene TRBJ1-1, with 12 positions matching TRBD1. The CDR3 length is 16 residues. Germline V gene lookup returns CDR1 SGHRS and CDR2 YFSETQ. V was pared by 4 bases and J by 3 bases, with 7 bases of the junction left unmatched. The chain's CDR3 is CASSPGTGGMDTEAFF. The CDR3, as DNA: TGCGCCAGCAGCCCAGGGACAGGGGGCATGGACACTGAAGCTTTCTTT.

Only a few counts were recorded for this clonotype. Because this beta chain is a stray read in a library intended to capture alpha chains, its abundance should not be given much weight. The chain couples TRBV7-2 to TRBJ2-1; a possible D gene is TRBD1 (6 bases). This CDR3 is 14 amino acids long. Germline V gene lookup returns CDR1 SGHTA and CDR2 FQGNSA. V gave up 2 bases and J gave up 7 bases, with 12 bases separating them. CDR3 sequence: CASSLMGAVNEQFF. The CDR3 coding sequence is TGTGCCAGCAGCTTAATGGGGGCCGTTAATGAGCAGTTCTTC. The variable domain in full, with the rest retrieved from reference TRBV7-2 and TRBJ2-1, is GAGVSQSPSNKVTEKGKDVELRCDPISGHTALYWYRQSLGQGLEFLIYFQGNSAPDKSGLPSDRFSAERTGGSVSTLTIQRTQQEDSAVYLCASSLMGAVNEQFFGPGTRLTVL.

A remark on this clonotype: As an off-target read in a library built for alpha chains, this beta chain has a frequency of little significance. The V call is TRBV6-6, the J call TRBJ1-1; D gene uncertain. This CDR3 is 13 amino acids long. From germline, CDR1 is MNHNY and CDR2 SVGAGI (reference sequence). The V end was cut by 4 bases, the J end by 7 bases, with 13 bases between. The CDR3 sequence is CASSLGSWIEAFF. CDR3 nucleotide sequence: TGTGCCAGCAGTTTGGGGAGCTGGATTGAAGCTTTCTTT.

This clonotype was recorded at least ten times. In a library made to pick up alpha chains, this beta chain is a stray read with a size that means little. The CDR3 reads CASSVDGGLRGELFF. CDR3 DNA: TGTGCCAGCAGCGTAGATGGGGGCCTCCGCGGGGAGCTGTTTTTT. The rearrangement joins TRBV9 to TRBJ2-2, with D maybe TRBD1 (6 bases). The CDR3 extends over 15 amino acids. Germline V gene sequence: CDR1 SGDLS, CDR2 YYNGEE. Trimming cost V 0 bases and J 7 bases, with 13 bases left between them.

This clonotype has only a few counts. This beta chain represents an off-target read in a library built for alpha chains; its size is of limited meaning. The rearrangement joins TRBV7-2 to TRBJ2-7; D gene ambiguous. Germline CDR1 and CDR2: SGHTA and FQGNSA. Trimming left V 5 bases short and J 6 bases short, with 8 bases between. CDR3 length: 11 residues. The CDR3 DNA reads TGTGCCAGCAGCCCCCATAGCGAGCAGTACTTC. Amino acid sequence: CASSPHSEQYF.

This clonotype has a handful of counts. Because this beta chain is a stray read in a library intended to capture alpha chains, its abundance should not be given much weight. This chain connects TRBV11-2 to TRBJ2-1; the match to TRBD2 covers 7 bases. Losses at the gene ends were 6 bases for V and 7 bases for J; bases not matched to a gene: 3. Germline V CDR1 and CDR2: SGHAT, FQNNGV. The CDR3 sequence is 12 residues long. The CDR3, as DNA: TGTGCCAGCAGTACACTAGCGAATGAGCAGTTCTTC. It specifies CASSTLANEQFF.

This clonotype was counted ten times or more. This beta chain is a stray sequence in a library constructed for alpha chains; its clone size is not meaningful. The J gene is TRBJ2-2, the V gene TRBV5-1; D gene ambiguous. CDR1 SGHRS and CDR2 YFSETQ come from the germline V gene. The CDR3 has 16 residues. Trimming cost V 5 bases and J 4 bases, with 18 bases left between them. The CDR3 nucleotides read TGCGCCAGCAGTCCTGCGGCCCAACCTAGCACCGGGGAGCTGTTTTTT. Its translation is CASSPAAQPSTGELFF. Variable domain in full (rest from reference TRBV5-1 and TRBJ2-2): KAGVTQTPRYLIKTRGQQVTLSCSPISGHRSVSWYQQTPGQGLQFLFEYFSETQRNKGNFPGRFSGRQFSNSRSEMNVSTLELGDSALYLCASSPAAQPSTGELFFGEGSRLTVL.

This clonotype occurred many times. This beta chain is off target for a library built for alpha chains, so its abundance means little. The chain is built from TRBV4-2 and TRBJ2-3, with 8 bases that match TRBD2. Unmatched junction bases numbered 5, after V lost 1 base and J lost 2 bases. The CDR3 spans 16 residues. Germline lookup yields CDR1 LGHNA and CDR2 YNFKEQ. The CDR3 loop is CASSQVSGGPTDTQYF. The CDR3 nucleotides read TGTGCCAGCAGCCAAGTGTCGGGGGGGCCCACAGATACGCAGTATTTT.

This clonotype showed up many times. A library made for alpha chains picked up this beta chain off target, so its size means little. The gene calls are TRBV28 and TRBJ1-1; a weak D match, TRBD1 (5 bases). This CDR3 is built from 14 residues. The V gene's germline CDR1 is MDHEN and CDR2 SYDVKM. V lost 3 bases and J 6 bases, leaving 14 bases between the germline ends. In nucleotides, the CDR3 is TGTGCCAGCAGTTTCAGTATAGCGGGACCTGAAGCTTTCTTT. It specifies CASSFSIAGPEAFF.

This clonotype was counted many times. This beta chain is a stray read from a library made for alpha chains; its abundance is not meaningful. This chain links TRBV20-1 with TRBJ2-5; perhaps TRBD2 as D (5 bases). V dropped 4 bases and J dropped 2 bases, with 17 bases sitting between them. CDR3 length: 15 amino acids. The V gene's germline CDR1 is DFQATT and CDR2 SNEGSKA (reference sequence). DNA of the CDR3: TGCAGTGCTACGTACGATAGCGCGACTCAAGAGACCCAGTACTTC. It yields the protein CSATYDSATQETQYF.